Listed below are T cell receptor beta chains from one sample, sequenced in a study of blood T cell repertoires in COVID-19. Libraries were prepared by immunoSEQ multiplex PCR; TCRdb keeps only in-frame clonotypes and omits some of them. The sample records some 370,000 clones, more than 70% being singletons. The source material was peripheral blood. The source of these receptors is a woman in her 30s with COVID-19, enrolled during active disease. Both conserved end residues are trimmed from each CDR3.

j_gene,v_gene,CDR3aa
TRBJ2-3,TRBV2,ASSEEAAGVTDTQY
TRBJ2-1,TRBV15,ATSREGLADYNEQF
TRBJ1-5,TRBV6-5,ASRRHGGGGQPQH
TRBJ2-1,TRBV2,ASRGGLAGTSNEQF
TRBJ2-5,TRBV30,AWSPGQGYETQY
TRBJ2-7,TRBV27,ASSFYGTGAKYEQY
TRBJ1-1,TRBV9,ASSPTEGGSGTEAF
TRBJ2-1,TRBV4-1,ASSQRGRDYNEQF
TRBJ1-2,TRBV29-1,SARQGYGYT
TRBJ1-6,TRBV27,ASRRYLYRDSPLH
TRBJ2-3,TRBV10-3,AISMGGYTDTQY
TRBJ2-7,TRBV6-5,ASSPTWAGTYEQY
TRBJ1-4,TRBV6-5,ASERQGAGGEKLF
TRBJ2-1,TRBV27,ASSLEGTSGRVAYNEQF
TRBJ2-7,TRBV19,ASSKTGVSYEQY
TRBJ2-1,TRBV12-5,ASARAGDQEEQF
TRBJ1-5,TRBV30,AWSEITADQPQH
TRBJ1-3,TRBV5-3,ARSLTGGNTIY
TRBJ1-1,TRBV23-1,ASSQSRQGAGTEAF
TRBJ2-3,TRBV28,ASSLTGRDTQY
TRBJ1-5,TRBV2,ASSEALQGNQPQH
TRBJ2-5,TRBV5-5,ASSLNLGAGETQY
TRBJ2-5,TRBV27,ASSPRRDGQETQY
TRBJ2-5,TRBV6-1,ASSGELAGPQETQY
TRBJ2-1,TRBV15,ATSFSGTYNEQF
TRBJ2-5,TRBV19,ASSILETQY
TRBJ2-7,TRBV6-5,ASSFLSGTIPYEQY
TRBJ2-7,TRBV18,ASSPRRTAYEQY
TRBJ1-3,TRBV7-2,ASSLAWASGNTIY
TRBJ1-2,TRBV12-3/TRBV12-4,ASSFTRYGYT
TRBJ2-5,TRBV20-1,SASSPGTGSGETQY
TRBJ1-4,TRBV6-5,ASSYDDRSEKLF
TRBJ2-1,TRBV5-1,ASSFTSGSSYNEQF
TRBJ2-1,TRBV24-1,ATSDSDGGSYNEQF
TRBJ2-3,TRBV10-1,ASSGRTSGPFLDADTQY
TRBJ2-2,TRBV27,ASSLTSILGHLGNGELF
TRBJ2-7,TRBV28,ASRQRHDYEQY
TRBJ2-6,TRBV11-2,ASSFGAGTSSGANVLT